This passage covers 19 T cell receptor beta chains from one sample sequenced in a study of T-cell reconstitution after alpha-beta-depleted transplantation in children. Unique molecular identifiers were incorporated into the prepared TCRbeta library. TCRdb used MiXCR to reprocess the PCR reads, holding one entry per CDR3 protein. The table records under 450,000 distinct CDR3 sequences, roughly 15% of them present only once. This specimen consisted of PBMCs, obtained from the stem cell graft. All receptors come from a human donor who donated a stem cell graft to a child with Fanconi anemia.

This clonotype was counted only a few times. The rearrangement joins TRBV10-3 to TRBJ2-3; D is ambiguous. Trimming removed 4 bases at V and 8 bases at J, with 10 bases between. This CDR3 comprises 12 residues. Germline V lookup: CDR1 ENHRY, CDR2 SYGVKD. CDR3 coding DNA: TGTGCCATCAGTGCCGGGCGAGGTACGCAGTATTTT. It specifies CAISAGRGTQYF.

V and J are TRBV7-6 and TRBJ1-6, with TRBD1 as a possible D gene (5 bases). The CDR3 has 15 amino acids. Germline V gene lookup returns CDR1 SGHVS and CDR2 FNYEAQ. Trimming pared 5 bases from V and 10 bases from J, leaving 18 bases between. DNA of the CDR3: TGTGCCAGCAGCCCAGTTTCGGTCAGGGAATCACCCCTCCACTTT. Its translation: CASSPVSVRESPLHF. The variable domain in full, with the rest retrieved from reference TRBV7-6 and TRBJ1-6, is GAGVSQSPRYKVTKRGQDVALRCDPISGHVSLYWYRQALGQGPEFLTYFNYEAQQDKSGLPNDRFSAERPEGSISTLTIQRTEQRDSAMYRCASSPVSVRESPLHFGNGTRLTVT.

This clonotype has just one count. The V call is TRBV5-4, the J call TRBJ2-2; 8 nucleotides match TRBD1. Per germline, CDR1 SGHNT and CDR2 YYREEE (reference sequence). The CDR3 has 15 amino acids. Trimming removed 3 bases from V and 4 bases from J; junction bases left unmatched: 5. This CDR3 is CASSSTGAITGELFF. The CDR3 nucleotides read TGTGCCAGCAGCTCGACAGGGGCAATCACCGGGGAGCTGTTTTTT. The variable domain in full, with the rest retrieved from reference TRBV5-4 and TRBJ2-2, is ETGVTQSPTHLIKTRGQQVTLRCSSQSGHNTVSWYQQALGQGPQFIFQYYREEENGRGNFPPRFSGLQFPNYSSELNVNALELDDSALYLCASSSTGAITGELFFGEGSRLTVL.

This clonotype was found a few times. The CDR3 protein is CSVENLAGGLNEQFF. The CDR3 DNA sequence: TGCAGCGTTGAGAATCTAGCGGGGGGGCTCAATGAGCAGTTCTTC. V and J are TRBV29-1 and TRBJ2-1; 12 bases line up with TRBD2. The ends lost 3 bases at V and 6 bases at J; junction bases unmatched: 6. This CDR3 spans 15 amino acids. The germline CDR1 and CDR2 sequences are SQVTM and ANQGSEA.

This clonotype was detected ten times or more. The CDR3, as DNA: TGTGCCAGCAGTTTTTCCAAGACTGAAGCTTTCTTT. Its protein is CASSFSKTEAFF. The chain employs TRBV12-3 or TRBV12-4 and TRBJ1-1; D is unresolved. The germline V and J ends were trimmed by 3 bases and 5 bases, with 7 bases remaining between them. This CDR3 is built from 12 residues.

This clonotype showed up just a few times. The CDR3 coding sequence is TGCGCCAGCAGCTTGCAGCCTAGCTCCTACGAGCAGTACTTC. It specifies CASSLQPSSYEQYF. The gene calls are TRBV5-1 and TRBJ2-7; D not resolved. The CDR3 loop spans 14 amino acids. CDR1 and CDR2 (germline): SGHRS, YFSETQ. The V end was cut by 1 base, the J end by 0 bases, with 8 bases between.

V gene TRBV6-4 combines with J gene TRBJ2-2; the D gene is possibly TRBD1 (5 bases). The CDR3 spans 14 residues. The V gene lost 6 bases and the J gene lost 3 bases, with 11 bases spanning the gap. Looked up from germline, CDR1 is MRHNA and CDR2 is SNTAGT. The DNA for the CDR3 is TGTGCCAGCAGATTAGTAGGGGACACCGGGGAGCTGTTTTTT. Translation gives CASRLVGDTGELFF.

The chain has TRBV4-2 and TRBJ2-2; 8 nucleotides agree with TRBD2. V gave up 0 bases and J gave up 6 bases; unmatched junction bases: 9. This CDR3 is 17 amino acids long. Germline assignment: CDR1 LGHNA and CDR2 YNFKEQ. The CDR3 reads CASSQDGGGLGAGELFF. CDR3 coding DNA: TGTGCCAGCAGCCAAGACGGGGGGGGCCTCGGCGCCGGGGAGCTGTTTTTT.

The V and J genes are TRBV6-5 and TRBJ1-3; 9 nucleotides line up with TRBD1. Trimming cost V 6 bases and J 5 bases; bases outside gene matches: 8. CDR3 length: 15 residues. Per the germline V gene, CDR1 is MNHEY and CDR2 is SVGAGI. The CDR3 reads CASSPWTGVRNTIYF. CDR3 sequence (DNA): TGTGCCAGCAGCCCGTGGACAGGGGTTAGAAACACCATATATTTT.

The J gene is TRBJ2-7, the V gene TRBV6-2 or TRBV6-3; maybe TRBD2 (5 bases). The CDR3 is 15 residues long. V lost 6 bases, J lost 4 bases, and 19 bases lay in between. Germline-derived CDR1 and CDR2 are MNHEY and SVGEGT. The CDR3 bases are TGTGCCAGCAGAACACGACCCCTGACGGGATACGAGCAGTACTTC. It codes for CASRTRPLTGYEQYF.

This clonotype was seen more than once but under ten times. The rearrangement uses TRBV7-8 and TRBJ1-3; no firm D call. Trimming cost V 3 bases and J 0 bases, with 9 bases left between them. Per the germline V gene, CDR1 is SGHVS and CDR2 is FQNEAQ. The length of the CDR3 is 15 residues. The CDR3 reads CASSFSPSSGNTIYF. DNA for the CDR3: TGTGCCAGCAGCTTTTCACCGAGCTCTGGAAACACCATATATTTT. The full variable domain, its missing parts supplied by reference TRBV7-8 and TRBJ1-3, is GAGVSQSPRYKVAKRGQDVALRCDPISGHVSLFWYQQALGQGPEFLTYFQNEAQLDKSGLPSDRFFAERPEGSVSTLKIQRTQQEDSAVYLCASSFSPSSGNTIYFGEGSWLTVV.

This clonotype was seen at least ten times. V usage is TRBV4-2 and J usage is TRBJ2-5; the D call may be TRBD1 or TRBD2 (6 bases each). Trimming left V 4 bases short and J 3 bases short, with 18 bases between. The CDR3 loop spans 16 amino acids. Per the germline V gene, CDR1 is LGHNA and CDR2 is YNFKEQ. DNA of the CDR3: TGTGCCAGCAGCCCCTACGTCGGGGGCCCCGAAGAGACCCAGTACTTC. It yields the protein CASSPYVGGPEETQYF.

This clonotype occurred a few times. This chain connects TRBV12-3 or TRBV12-4 to TRBJ2-1; D assignment may be TRBD1 or TRBD2 (6 bases each). The V end lost 2 bases, the J end lost 5 bases, and 13 bases lay between the germline ends. The CDR3 has 15 amino acids. DNA of the CDR3: TGTGCCAGCAGTTTAATGGGGGGCTGGGACAATGAGCAGTTCTTC. It yields the protein CASSLMGGWDNEQFF.

The V gene is TRBV5-1, the J gene TRBJ2-5; possible D gene TRBD2, 5 bases. Trimming left V 4 bases short and J 0 bases short, with 16 bases between. The CDR3 is made up of 16 amino acids. Germline values: CDR1 SGHRS, CDR2 YFSETQ. The CDR3 spells CASSKRDRRNQETQYF. In nucleotides, the CDR3 is TGCGCCAGCAGCAAGAGGGATCGGAGGAACCAAGAGACCCAGTACTTC.

In its sample, this clonotype was seen a few times. V and J are TRBV7-9 and TRBJ2-1, with D unresolved. This CDR3 is built from 13 residues. Germline assignment: CDR1 SEHNR and CDR2 FQNEAQ (reference sequence). Deletions cut 5 bases from V and 7 bases from J, with 12 bases between. This CDR3 reads CASSLLSMNEQFF. In nucleotides, the CDR3 is TGTGCCAGCAGCCTTCTTTCTATGAATGAGCAGTTCTTC. Complete variable domain (other parts from reference TRBV7-9 and TRBJ2-1): DTGVSQNPRHKITKRGQNVTFRCDPISEHNRLYWYRQTLGQGPEFLTYFQNEAQLEKSRLLSDRFSAERPKGSFSTLEIQRTEQGDSAMYLCASSLLSMNEQFFGPGTRLTVL.

The rearrangement links TRBV6-1 to TRBJ1-3; no definite D call. Germline V CDR1 and CDR2: MNHNS, SASEGT. The CDR3 runs to 14 residues. V was trimmed by 6 bases and J by 0 bases, leaving 9 bases between them. The CDR3 sequence is CASSPLYSGNTIYF. The DNA for the CDR3 is TGTGCCAGCAGCCCTCTGTACTCTGGAAACACCATATATTTT.

The chain couples TRBV6-5 to TRBJ1-2; D call uncertain. The CDR3 has 13 residues. CDR1 MNHEY and CDR2 SVGAGI come from the germline V gene. V dropped 2 bases and J dropped 12 bases, with 16 bases sitting between them. The CDR3 DNA follows: TGTGCCAGCAGTTACGGCAGGAGCACCCTCCACACCTTC. Amino acid sequence: CASSYGRSTLHTF.

This clonotype came up many times. The chain links TRBV5-5 to TRBJ2-5, with D perhaps matching TRBD2 (6 bases). Between the trimmed V and J ends, which lost 1 base and 2 bases, there was a span of 15 bases. In germline, CDR1 is SGHKS, CDR2 YYEKEE (reference sequence). There are 16 residues in the CDR3. CDR3 in DNA: TGTGCCAGCAGCTTGTTTGTAAAGGAGGGACAAGAGACCCAGTACTTC. Protein product: CASSLFVKEGQETQYF.

In this sample, this clonotype turned up many times. The chain couples TRBV29-1 to TRBJ2-1, with 7 bases identical to TRBD2. Germline assignment: CDR1 SQVTM and CDR2 ANQGSEA. The J segment lost 7 bases and the V segment lost 3 bases, leaving 6 bases of the junction unmatched. The CDR3 spans 13 residues. The CDR3 region is CSVDRQGGNEQFF. The CDR3 DNA reads TGCAGCGTTGATAGGCAGGGAGGGAATGAGCAGTTCTTC.